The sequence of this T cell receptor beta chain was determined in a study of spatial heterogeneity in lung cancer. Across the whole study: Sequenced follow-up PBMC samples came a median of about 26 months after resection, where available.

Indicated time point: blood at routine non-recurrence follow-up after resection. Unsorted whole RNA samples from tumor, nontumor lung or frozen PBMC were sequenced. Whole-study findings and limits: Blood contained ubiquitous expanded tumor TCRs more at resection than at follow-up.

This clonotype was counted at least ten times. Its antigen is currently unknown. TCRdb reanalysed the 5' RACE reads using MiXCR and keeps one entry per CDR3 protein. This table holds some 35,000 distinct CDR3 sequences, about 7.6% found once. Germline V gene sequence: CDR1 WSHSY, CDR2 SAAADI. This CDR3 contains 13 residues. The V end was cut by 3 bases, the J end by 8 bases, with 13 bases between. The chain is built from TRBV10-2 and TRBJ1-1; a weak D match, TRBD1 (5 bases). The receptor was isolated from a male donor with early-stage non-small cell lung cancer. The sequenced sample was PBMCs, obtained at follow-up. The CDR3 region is CASSEDYGTEAFF. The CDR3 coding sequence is TGCGCCAGCAGTGAAGATTACGGGACGGAAGCTTTCTTT.